These 32 T cell receptor beta chains came from one sample sequenced in a study of cytomegalovirus exposure and HLA in healthy donors. PCR used 60 Vbeta primers and 13 Jbeta primers. This table comes from immunoSEQ multiplex PCR, and its TCRdb copy is limited to in-frame clones, with some not included. This repertoire shows 180,000 or so clones, more than 60% found once; its top ten account for roughly 8%. The sequencing input was PBMCs. Receptors originate from a woman aged 40-49 years in good health and CMV-seropositive.

CDR3 in DNA: TGTGCCAGCAGCGTAAGGGGCGACACCTACAATGAGCAGTTCTTC. Amino acid sequence: CASSVRGDTYNEQFF. The chain links TRBV9 to TRBJ2-1; perhaps TRBD1 as D (5 bases). The CDR3 consists of 15 residues. The germline V and J ends were trimmed by 1 base and 2 bases, with 10 bases remaining between them. Germline loops: CDR1 SGDLS, CDR2 YYNGEE.

The J gene is TRBJ1-2, the V gene TRBV7-9; D possibly corresponds to TRBD1 (6 bases). The germline CDR1 and CDR2 sequences are SEHNR and FQNEAQ (reference sequence). Trimming removed 5 bases at V and 7 bases at J, with 11 bases between. The CDR3 has 12 amino acids. The CDR3 nucleotides read TGTGCCAGCAGCCCGGGACAACCTGGCTACACCTTC. This gives the protein CASSPGQPGYTF.

This chain joins TRBV9 and TRBJ2-3, with D tentatively TRBD1 (6 bases). Germline CDR1 and CDR2: SGDLS and YYNGEE. This CDR3 contains 15 residues. The ends were cut back, 0 bases at V and 4 bases at J, with 12 bases in the middle. CDR3 sequence reads: CASSVEGERADTQYF. In DNA, the CDR3 is TGTGCCAGCAGCGTAGAGGGGGAGAGGGCAGATACGCAGTATTTT.

This sequence joins TRBV5-1 and TRBJ1-3; D possibly corresponds to TRBD1 (6 bases). CDR3 length: 16 residues. Germline V gene data show CDR1 as SGHRS and CDR2 as YFSETQ. Between the trimmed V and J ends, which lost 4 bases and 0 bases, there was a span of 14 bases. This CDR3 reads CASSNGQLFSGNTIYF. For the CDR3, the DNA is TGCGCCAGCAGCAACGGACAGTTATTCTCTGGAAACACCATATATTTT. The whole variable domain, filled in from reference TRBV5-1 and TRBJ1-3, reads KAGVTQTPRYLIKTRGQQVTLSCSPISGHRSVSWYQQTPGQGLQFLFEYFSETQRNKGNFPGRFSGRQFSNSRSEMNVSTLELGDSALYLCASSNGQLFSGNTIYFGEGSWLTVV.

The gene calls are TRBV15 and TRBJ2-1; 8 nucleotides line up with TRBD2. J gave up 3 bases and V 1 base, and 8 bases lay outside the gene matches. The CDR3 covers 17 residues. Germline V gene lookup returns CDR1 LNHNV and CDR2 YYDKDF (reference sequence). CDR3 loop: CATSRGEAGEYYNEQFF. Written as DNA, the CDR3 is TGTGCCACCAGCAGAGGGGAAGCGGGAGAGTACTACAATGAGCAGTTCTTC.

The V and J genes are TRBV7-8 and TRBJ1-1; a possible D gene is TRBD1 (6 bases). With 5 bases removed from V and 0 bases from J, the gap between germline ends came to 22 bases. This CDR3 region has 18 residues. Looked up from germline, CDR1 is SGHVS and CDR2 is FQNEAQ. The CDR3 spells CASSASSGGWGLNTEAFF. The CDR3 coding sequence is TGTGCCAGCAGCGCTTCCTCAGGAGGATGGGGGCTGAACACTGAAGCTTTCTTT.

This chain uses TRBV4-2 with TRBJ2-6; no firm D call. Trimming took off 2 bases at V and 0 bases at J, with 11 bases between the two ends. Germline loops: CDR1 LGHNA, CDR2 YNFKEQ. The CDR3 totals 17 residues. CDR3 protein: CASSQLLRDSGANVLTF. The CDR3 DNA reads as TGTGCCAGCAGCCAACTACTTAGAGACTCTGGGGCCAACGTCCTGACTTTC.

The CDR3 nucleotides are TGTGCCAGCTCACTGAGTGGTAACACTGAAGCTTTCTTT. Protein sequence: CASSLSGNTEAFF. This chain uses TRBV18 with TRBJ1-1; no clear D gene. This CDR3 has 13 amino acids. V dropped 4 bases and J dropped 2 bases, with 8 bases sitting between them. The germline V gene has CDR1 KGHSH and CDR2 LQKENI.

This clone was detected once. V and J are TRBV7-9 and TRBJ2-1; D is unresolved. Trimming shortened V by 5 bases and J by 5 bases, and 19 bases separated the two germline ends. The length of the CDR3 is 16 residues. Looked up from germline, CDR1 is SEHNR and CDR2 is FQNEAQ (reference sequence). The CDR3 here is CASSAHFQVRHNEQFF. As DNA, the CDR3 is TGTGCCAGCAGCGCACATTTCCAGGTTAGGCACAATGAGCAGTTCTTC.

The chain uses TRBV6-5 and TRBJ1-1, with 11 bases identical to TRBD1. This CDR3 region has 14 residues. Germline V gene lookup returns CDR1 MNHEY and CDR2 SVGAGI. The V segment lost 7 bases and the J segment 8 bases; nucleotides outside the gene matches: 9. The CDR3 nucleotides read TGTGCCAGCATCGGGACAGGGGGATCGAGGGAAGCTTTCTTT. Amino acids: CASIGTGGSREAFF.

The J gene is TRBJ1-5, the V gene TRBV6-1; D is perhaps TRBD1 (5 bases). CDR1 and CDR2 from the germline V gene are MNHNS and SASEGT. The ends were cut back, 1 base at V and 5 bases at J, with 9 bases in the middle. The CDR3 is 14 residues long. CDR3 DNA sequence: TGTGCCAGCAGTGAAGTGGAAGGGGATCAGCCCCAGCATTTT. Its protein is CASSEVEGDQPQHF.

This clone was counted a few times. The chain carries TRBV13 and TRBJ2-7; TRBD1 agrees at 7 bases. The junction had 12 bases not matched to a gene; V was cut back by 2 bases and J by 2 bases. The V gene's germline CDR1 is PRHDT and CDR2 FYEKMQ (reference sequence). This CDR3 has 17 residues. The CDR3 DNA reads TGTGCCAGCAGCTTAAGTGAGGGGGCAGGGGCTACCTACGAGCAGTACTTC. Its protein is CASSLSEGAGATYEQYF.

The genes are TRBV7-2 and TRBJ2-7, with TRBD1 identical over 7 bases. CDR1 SGHTA and CDR2 FQGNSA come from the germline V gene. This CDR3 is built from 18 residues. V lost 4 bases to trimming and J lost 3 bases; unmatched junction nucleotides: 18. The DNA of the CDR3 is TGTGCCAGCAGCTCGCGAACCCCGACAGGGACCTTCTACTACGAGCAGTACTTC. This translates into CASSSRTPTGTFYYEQYF.

V is TRBV7-6 and J is TRBJ2-6, with D perhaps TRBD1 (5 bases). Germline V gene data show CDR1 as SGHVS and CDR2 as FNYEAQ. V lost 7 bases, J lost 0 bases, and 19 bases lay in between. This CDR3 has 18 residues. CDR3 nucleotides: TGTGCCAGCACCCCAGGGCCAGGGAAACTCTCTGGGGCCAACGTCCTGACTTTC. It translates to CASTPGPGKLSGANVLTF.

The V call is TRBV13, the J call TRBJ2-1; TRBD2 matches 13 bases. V shed 4 bases and J 9 bases; nucleotides not matched to a gene: 9. The V gene's germline CDR1 is PRHDT and CDR2 FYEKMQ (reference sequence). The CDR3 sequence is 16 residues long. Here the CDR3 DNA reads TGTGCCAGCAGCTCTGAGGGACTAGCGGGACTATCTGAGCAGTTCTTC. Residues: CASSSEGLAGLSEQFF.

The chain uses TRBV7-9 and TRBJ2-7, with 11 bases that match TRBD2. V dropped 7 bases and J dropped 2; count of bases not matched to a gene: 10. This CDR3 comprises 16 residues. Looked up from germline, CDR1 is SEHNR and CDR2 is FQNEAQ (reference sequence). CDR3 sequence (DNA): TGTGCCAGCACGGCTAGCGGGAGGTCGGCGACCTACGAGCAGTACTTC. Translated: CASTASGRSATYEQYF.

This chain joins TRBV9 and TRBJ2-3; TRBD2 agrees at 13 bases. Germline values: CDR1 SGDLS, CDR2 YYNGEE. V dropped 4 bases and J dropped 3; count of bases not matched to a gene: 5. There are 16 residues in the CDR3. CDR3 bases: TGTGCCAGCAGCCCCGGGACTAGCGGGATTACAGATACGCAGTATTTT. Translated, it gives CASSPGTSGITDTQYF.

This chain joins TRBV7-6 and TRBJ1-2, with unresolved D. CDR3 length: 14 amino acids. CDR1 SGHVS and CDR2 FNYEAQ come from the germline V gene. Trimming cost V 4 bases and J 6 bases, with 15 bases left between them. CDR3 coding DNA: TGTGCCAGCAGCTCCAAGGCGGCTTCCGATGGCTACACCTTC. Its protein product is CASSSKAASDGYTF.

The chain recombines TRBV7-2 with TRBJ1-2, with D hard to call. Germline CDR1 and CDR2: SGHTA and FQGNSA. With 5 bases removed from V and 3 bases from J, the gap between germline ends came to 13 bases. The length of the CDR3 is 14 residues. The CDR3 loop is CASSISSIDYGYTF. CDR3 in DNA: TGTGCCAGCAGCATCTCTTCAATAGACTATGGCTACACCTTC.

This rearrangement joins TRBV7-6 to TRBJ2-7, with TRBD1 matching over 9 bases. The ends lost 2 bases at V and 4 bases at J; junction bases unmatched: 3. The CDR3 is made up of 14 amino acids. Per germline, CDR1 SGHVS and CDR2 FNYEAQ. CDR3 protein: CASSLTQGAYEQYF. Here the CDR3 DNA reads TGTGCCAGCAGCTTAACACAGGGGGCATACGAGCAGTACTTC.

CDR3 nucleotides: TGTGCCAGCAGTGACCGGGACAGTGGGTACAATGAGCAGTTCTTC. Amino acid sequence: CASSDRDSGYNEQFF. V gene TRBV6-6 combines with J gene TRBJ2-1, with 7 nucleotides matching TRBD1. CDR1 is MNHNY, CDR2 SVGAGI, per germline (reference sequence). This CDR3 is built from 15 residues. With V trimmed by 5 bases and J by 4 bases, 8 bases remained unmatched.

The chain couples TRBV6-4 to TRBJ1-2; 10 bases are shared with TRBD1. V trimming: 2 bases; J trimming: 4 bases; junction bases outside the gene matches: 7. The CDR3 covers 16 residues. Germline V CDR1 and CDR2: MRHNA, SNTAGT. In DNA, the CDR3 is TGTGCCAGCAGTGACCCGGGACAGGGGAATACCTATGGCTACACCTTC. Amino acids: CASSDPGQGNTYGYTF.

J is TRBJ2-3 and V is TRBV4-3, with 10 positions matching TRBD2. The trim removed 2 bases at V and 4 bases at J, leaving 12 bases unmatched. Germline CDR1 is LGHNA and CDR2 is YSLEER. The CDR3 runs 18 residues. CDR3 protein: CASSQNPSGRLVADTQYF. The CDR3 DNA follows: TGCGCCAGCAGCCAAAACCCTAGCGGGAGATTGGTTGCAGATACGCAGTATTTT.

J is TRBJ2-2 and V is TRBV5-4; 9 bases agree with TRBD2. Looked up from germline, CDR1 is SGHNT and CDR2 is YYREEE (reference sequence). J gave up 5 bases and V 2 bases, and 4 bases lay outside the gene matches. The CDR3 consists of 15 residues. CDR3 region: CASSLLAGATGELFF. The CDR3 DNA sequence: TGTGCCAGCAGCTTATTAGCGGGAGCAACCGGGGAGCTGTTTTTT.

The chain uses TRBV11-3 and TRBJ2-2, with D perhaps TRBD1 (6 bases). Germline V gene sequence: CDR1 SGHNT, CDR2 YENEEA. The CDR3 is 15 amino acids. V lost 4 bases, J lost 6 bases, and 15 bases lay in between. The CDR3 DNA sequence: TGTGCCAGCAGCTCAGACAGGCACACAGCCGGGGAGCTGTTTTTT. Translation gives CASSSDRHTAGELFF.

This chain links TRBV4-2 with TRBJ1-3; D is unclear. The CDR3 consists of 15 residues. Germline CDR1 is LGHNA and CDR2 is YNFKEQ. Trimming cost V 5 bases and J 3 bases, with 14 bases left between them. The CDR3 sequence is CASSSKRAVGNTIYF. CDR3 in DNA: TGTGCCAGCAGCTCCAAGCGGGCGGTTGGAAACACCATATATTTT.

This rearrangement joins TRBV7-2 to TRBJ2-7; TRBD2 matches 7 bases. The CDR3 contains 15 residues. Trimming took 3 bases from V and 3 from J; bases not matched to a gene: 8. Germline-derived CDR1 and CDR2 are SGHTA and FQGNSA. The chain's CDR3 is CASSFGPASGYEQYF. The DNA for the CDR3 is TGTGCCAGCAGCTTCGGCCCCGCTAGCGGCTACGAGCAGTACTTC.

V is TRBV28 and J is TRBJ2-1, with D unresolved. Germline V gene sequence: CDR1 MDHEN, CDR2 SYDVKM. The CDR3 is made up of 11 amino acids. Trimming cost V 8 bases and J 8 bases, with 10 bases left between them. DNA of the CDR3: TGTGCCAGCGGCCCCATCTATGAGCAGTTCTTC. Amino acid sequence: CASGPIYEQFF. The variable domain in full, completed from reference TRBV28 and TRBJ2-1, reads DVKVTQSSRYLVKRTGEKVFLECVQDMDHENMFWYRQDPGLGLRLIYFSYDVKMKEKGDIPEGYSVSREKKERFSLILESASTNQTSMYLCASGPIYEQFFGPGTRLTVL.

V is TRBV30 and J is TRBJ1-6; D uncertain. With 1 base removed from V and 7 bases from J, the gap between germline ends came to 14 bases. The CDR3 is 15 residues long. Per the germline V gene, CDR1 is GTSNPN and CDR2 is SVGIG (reference sequence). Written as DNA, the CDR3 is TGTGCCTGGAGTGCCCGCGGAGGGAGGAATTCACCCCTCCACTTT. Its protein product is CAWSARGGRNSPLHF.

V usage is TRBV7-9 and J usage is TRBJ2-5; 14 nucleotides line up with TRBD2. The CDR3 runs 19 residues. The junction had 11 bases not matched to a gene; V was cut back by 5 bases and J by 0 bases. In germline, CDR1 is SEHNR, CDR2 FQNEAQ (reference sequence). The CDR3 sequence is CASSRSGEGLAGDQETQYF. CDR3 bases: TGTGCCAGCAGCCGGAGTGGGGAGGGACTAGCGGGGGACCAAGAGACCCAGTACTTC. The full variable domain, with the rest looked up from reference TRBV7-9 and TRBJ2-5, is DTGVSQNPRHKITKRGQNVTFRCDPISEHNRLYWYRQTLGQGPEFLTYFQNEAQLEKSRLLSDRFSAERPKGSFSTLEIQRTEQGDSAMYLCASSRSGEGLAGDQETQYFGPGTRLLVL.

Only a few counts were recorded for this clone. The V gene is TRBV19, the J gene TRBJ1-1; tentatively, D is TRBD1 (6 bases). Germline-derived CDR1 and CDR2 are LNHDA and SQIVND (reference sequence). The V and J ends lost 6 bases and 2 bases respectively, with 13 bases between them. The CDR3 runs 14 residues. The CDR3 DNA reads as TGTGCCAGTAGCCCCTGGGGGCGCAACACTGAAGCTTTCTTT. Translation gives CASSPWGRNTEAFF.

With respect to this clone: A junction boundary mismatches the germline segment, possibly from a read error. The rearrangement joins TRBV18 to TRBJ1-2; D gene unclear. Germline V CDR1 and CDR2: KGHSH, LQKENI. The CDR3 length is 16 residues. This CDR3 is CASSLVTDTNLLASAF. The CDR3 DNA sequence: TGTGCCAGCTCACTAGTGACCGACACAAACCTTTTGGCTAGCGCCTTC.